The 27 T cell receptor beta chains listed next were all sequenced from one sample in a study of cytomegalovirus exposure and HLA in healthy donors. Use of 60 Vbeta and 13 Jbeta primers characterized the PCR. Profiling relied on immunoSEQ multiplex PCR, and the TCRdb table lists in-frame clones only, not all of them. The data show about 120,000 clones, with around 76% seen just once and around 12% held by the top ten. Material for sequencing was PBMCs. The receptors shown here come from a woman aged 40 to 50 in good health and CMV-seropositive.

The chain recombines TRBV18 with TRBJ1-2, with D possibly matching TRBD1 (5 bases). The length of the CDR3 is 14 residues. Between the trimmed V and J ends, which lost 3 bases and 4 bases, there was a span of 12 bases. Per germline, CDR1 KGHSH and CDR2 LQKENI. The CDR3 region is CASSPETVGYGYTF. CDR3 sequence (DNA): TGTGCCAGCTCACCCGAGACAGTTGGCTATGGCTACACCTTC.

The chain is built from TRBV7-2 and TRBJ2-2, with TRBD1 identical over 7 bases. The germline CDR1 and CDR2 sequences are SGHTA and FQGNSA. V lost 4 bases to trimming and J lost 2 bases; unmatched junction nucleotides: 4. The CDR3 has 15 amino acids. The DNA of the CDR3 is TGTGCCAGCAGCTCGTGGGACAGAAACACCGGGGAGCTGTTTTTT. Its protein is CASSSWDRNTGELFF.

V and J are TRBV5-4 and TRBJ2-1; 9 bases are shared with TRBD2. The V segment lost 4 bases and the J segment 6 bases; nucleotides outside the gene matches: 2. Germline V gives CDR1 SGHNT, CDR2 YYREEE (reference sequence). The CDR3 runs 13 residues. The DNA of the CDR3 is TGTGCCAGCAGCCGCGGGGGGGCCAATGAGCAGTTCTTC. It yields the protein CASSRGGANEQFF.

The genes are TRBV7-8 and TRBJ2-3, with D perhaps matching TRBD2 (6 bases). The V gene lost 5 bases and the J gene lost 7 bases, with 13 bases spanning the gap. CDR3 size: 13 residues. Germline CDR1 is SGHVS and CDR2 is FQNEAQ. In DNA, the CDR3 is TGTGCCAGCAGCCCGAGACTAGTTCATACGCAGTATTTT. This codes for CASSPRLVHTQYF.

This clone has more than one count but fewer than ten. V is TRBV6-5 and J is TRBJ2-1; 10 bases agree with TRBD2. The J segment lost 5 bases and the V segment lost 4 bases, leaving 5 bases of the junction unmatched. Looked up from germline, CDR1 is MNHEY and CDR2 is SVGAGI. There are 15 residues in the CDR3. The DNA of the CDR3 is TGTGCCAGCAGTTCACTAGCGGGGCTAAACAATGAGCAGTTCTTC. It specifies CASSSLAGLNNEQFF.

CDR3 in amino acids: CASSHARGVQPQHF. In nucleotides, the CDR3 is TGTGCCAGCAGCCACGCCCGGGGAGTTCAGCCCCAGCATTTT. The V call is TRBV7-8, the J call TRBJ1-5; unclear D gene. The CDR3 runs to 14 residues. Germline V gene data show CDR1 as SGHVS and CDR2 as FQNEAQ. Trimming took off 5 bases at V and 6 bases at J, with 14 bases between the two ends.

This sequence joins TRBV6-6 and TRBJ1-5; 8 positions match TRBD1. The trim removed 7 bases at V and 2 bases at J, leaving 10 bases unmatched. From germline, CDR1 is MNHNY and CDR2 SVGAGI (reference sequence). CDR3 size: 16 residues. CDR3 loop: CASKPLQGEGNQPQHF. The CDR3 DNA is TGTGCCAGCAAACCTTTACAGGGGGAGGGCAATCAGCCCCAGCATTTT.

This rearrangement joins TRBV5-1 to TRBJ1-6, with 11 bases lining up with TRBD1. Germline assignment: CDR1 SGHRS and CDR2 YFSETQ. The V and J ends lost 4 bases and 7 bases, in that order; junction bases with no gene match: 4. The CDR3 is 15 residues long. The CDR3 coding sequence is TGCGCCAGCAGCACCGGGACAGGGGGAAATTCACCCCTCCACTTT. The encoded protein is CASSTGTGGNSPLHF. The complete variable domain, with remaining parts taken from reference TRBV5-1 and TRBJ1-6, reads KAGVTQTPRYLIKTRGQQVTLSCSPISGHRSVSWYQQTPGQGLQFLFEYFSETQRNKGNFPGRFSGRQFSNSRSEMNVSTLELGDSALYLCASSTGTGGNSPLHFGNGTRLTVT.

The CDR3 protein is CASSLDRVGPGYTF. The CDR3 DNA sequence: TGTGCCAGCAGCTTGGACAGGGTTGGTCCGGGCTACACCTTC. The chain combines TRBV5-6 with TRBJ1-2; perhaps TRBD1 as D (6 bases). The ends were cut back, 0 bases at V and 8 bases at J, with 14 bases in the middle. This CDR3 is 14 amino acids long. Germline-derived CDR1 and CDR2 are SGHDT and YYEEEE.

This clone appeared once. The chain is built from TRBV5-1 and TRBJ1-2, with D possibly matching TRBD1 (5 bases). Looked up from germline, CDR1 is SGHRS and CDR2 is YFSETQ. The CDR3 consists of 14 residues. Trimming left V 0 bases short and J 2 bases short, with 8 bases between. CDR3 in DNA: TGCGCCAGCAGCTTGGACCAGGGAAACTATGGCTACACCTTC. Translated, it gives CASSLDQGNYGYTF.

The table lists this clone with a few counts. V usage is TRBV6-1 and J usage is TRBJ1-3; D is uncertain. CDR1 and CDR2 (germline): MNHNS, SASEGT. Trimming stripped 2 bases from V and 7 bases from J, with 6 bases between. The CDR3 has 12 amino acids. The CDR3 coding sequence is TGTGCCAGCAGTGAAAGGCGGAACACCATATATTTT. Encoded protein: CASSERRNTIYF.

This rearrangement joins TRBV5-1 to TRBJ1-2; the D gene is possibly TRBD1 (5 bases). The CDR3 length is 16 residues. CDR1 SGHRS and CDR2 YFSETQ come from the germline V gene. Trimming took off 1 base at V and 6 bases at J, with 19 bases between the two ends. CDR3: CASSLPRGGYADGYTF. DNA of the CDR3: TGCGCCAGCAGCTTGCCCCGGGGGGGGTACGCGGATGGCTACACCTTC. The entire variable domain, with the rest obtained from reference TRBV5-1 and TRBJ1-2, is as follows: KAGVTQTPRYLIKTRGQQVTLSCSPISGHRSVSWYQQTPGQGLQFLFEYFSETQRNKGNFPGRFSGRQFSNSRSEMNVSTLELGDSALYLCASSLPRGGYADGYTFGSGTRLTVV.

This CDR3 is CASSLLRSTDTQYF. The CDR3 DNA reads TGCGCCAGCAGCCTCTTACGGAGCACAGATACGCAGTATTTT. This sequence joins TRBV5-1 and TRBJ2-3; D unclear. This CDR3 has 14 residues. From germline, CDR1 is SGHRS and CDR2 YFSETQ. Trimming pared 4 bases from V and 0 bases from J, leaving 9 bases between.

This chain connects TRBV6-5 to TRBJ1-2; TRBD1 is a possible D gene (6 bases). Trimming took 2 bases from V and 8 from J, leaving 18 bases between them. The germline gives CDR1 MNHEY, CDR2 SVGAGI. The CDR3 contains 15 residues. The CDR3 bases are TGTGCCAGCAGTTACCGCCCCCGACAGGTCAAGGGCTACACCTTC. This sequence encodes CASSYRPRQVKGYTF.

The rearrangement links TRBV28 to TRBJ2-5; TRBD2 aligns across 7 bases. V was pared by 5 bases and J by 5 bases, with 2 bases of the junction left unmatched. The germline V gene encodes CDR1 MDHEN and CDR2 SYDVKM. The CDR3 spans 12 residues. The CDR3 sequence: CASSAGVETQYF. Here the CDR3 DNA reads TGTGCCAGCAGTGCGGGGGTGGAGACCCAGTACTTC. The full variable domain, in which reference TRBV28 and TRBJ2-5 provide the parts outside the CDR3, is DVKVTQSSRYLVKRTGEKVFLECVQDMDHENMFWYRQDPGLGLRLIYFSYDVKMKEKGDIPEGYSVSREKKERFSLILESASTNQTSMYLCASSAGVETQYFGPGTRLLVL.

The V and J genes are TRBV7-2 and TRBJ2-1, with D tentatively TRBD2 (5 bases). The CDR3 extends over 15 amino acids. Germline lookup yields CDR1 SGHTA and CDR2 FQGNSA. The V gene lost 0 bases and the J gene lost 3 bases, with 9 bases spanning the gap. The CDR3 DNA follows: TGTGCCAGCAGCTTAGCGCGGGCGGGCTACAATGAGCAGTTCTTC. Protein sequence: CASSLARAGYNEQFF. Complete variable domain (other parts from reference TRBV7-2 and TRBJ2-1): GAGVSQSPSNKVTEKGKDVELRCDPISGHTALYWYRQSLGQGLEFLIYFQGNSAPDKSGLPSDRFSAERTGGSVSTLTIQRTQQEDSAVYLCASSLARAGYNEQFFGPGTRLTVL.

The V call is TRBV4-1, the J call TRBJ1-4, with D unresolved. Trimming left V 1 base short and J 7 bases short, with 7 bases between. CDR3 size: 13 residues. CDR1 and CDR2 from the germline V gene are MGHRA and YSYEKL. This chain's CDR3 is CASSQAPGEKLFF. CDR3 DNA sequence: TGCGCCAGCAGCCAAGCGCCCGGTGAAAAACTGTTTTTT.

The chain is built from TRBV4-1 and TRBJ1-2, with D unclear. The CDR3 has 14 amino acids. Per germline, CDR1 MGHRA and CDR2 YSYEKL. V was shortened by 1 base and J by 1 base, with 7 bases between the two germline ends. The chain's CDR3 is CASSQAGINYGYTF. The DNA for the CDR3 is TGCGCCAGCAGCCAAGCGGGGATTAACTATGGCTACACCTTC.

The chain carries TRBV29-1 and TRBJ1-1; no clear D gene. V lost 4 bases and J 4 bases, leaving 13 bases between the germline ends. CDR1 is SQVTM, CDR2 ANQGSEA, per germline. CDR3 length: 13 residues. CDR3 nucleotide sequence: TGCAGCGTTGGTCGAGTGGTAAGCACTGAAGCTTTCTTT. This codes for CSVGRVVSTEAFF. Variable domain in full (rest from reference TRBV29-1 and TRBJ1-1): SAVISQKPSRDICQRGTSLTIQCQVDSQVTMMFWYRQQPGQSLTLIATANQGSEATYESGFVIDKFPISRPNLTFSTLTVSNMSPEDSSIYLCSVGRVVSTEAFFGQGTRLTVV.

The chain recombines TRBV5-6 with TRBJ1-1, with a tentative D call TRBD1 (5 bases). The CDR3 totals 14 residues. Looked up from germline, CDR1 is SGHDT and CDR2 is YYEEEE. Trimming took off 2 bases at V and 4 bases at J, with 12 bases between the two ends. The CDR3 coding sequence is TGTGCCAGCAGCTTAGGTGGGGGGGTCACTGAAGCTTTCTTT. Translating it yields CASSLGGGVTEAFF.

The chain recombines TRBV11-2 with TRBJ1-1; D is perhaps TRBD1 (5 bases). Trimming shortened V by 3 bases and J by 1 base, and 18 bases separated the two germline ends. The CDR3 contains 17 residues. CDR1 is SGHAT, CDR2 FQNNGV, per germline. CDR3 in DNA: TGTGCCAGCAGCTTGGGGAGGGGTAGGGGAGAGAACACTGAAGCTTTCTTT. The encoded protein is CASSLGRGRGENTEAFF.

The chain links TRBV14 to TRBJ2-1; D may be TRBD2 (7 bases). The CDR3 runs to 19 residues. The germline gives CDR1 SGHDN, CDR2 FVKESK. With 4 bases removed from V and 1 base from J, the gap between germline ends came to 23 bases. CDR3 bases: TGTGCCAGCAGCCTCCACCTCTTCCAGGGGCGGGGGTCCTACAATGAGCAGTTCTTC. The encoded protein is CASSLHLFQGRGSYNEQFF. Full variable domain (rest looked up from reference TRBV14 and TRBJ2-1): EAGVTQFPSHSVIEKGQTVTLRCDPISGHDNLYWYRRVMGKEIKFLLHFVKESKQDESGMPNNRFLAERTGGTYSTLKVQPAELEDSGVYFCASSLHLFQGRGSYNEQFFGPGTRLTVL.

The genes are TRBV27 and TRBJ1-6; 8 positions agree with TRBD1. V dropped 4 bases and J dropped 6; count of bases not matched to a gene: 5. The CDR3 contains 15 residues. CDR1 and CDR2 (germline): MNHEY, SMNVEV (reference sequence). CDR3 sequence reads: CASSWQGAFNSPLHF. CDR3 DNA sequence: TGTGCCAGCAGTTGGCAGGGGGCGTTTAATTCACCCCTCCACTTT.

There are a few counts of this clone. The chain carries TRBV6-1 and TRBJ1-4, with D hard to call. V dropped 3 bases and J dropped 2 bases, with 7 bases sitting between them. This CDR3 spans 14 amino acids. Germline lookup yields CDR1 MNHNS and CDR2 SASEGT. The CDR3 bases are TGTGCCAGCAGTGAGGGCACCACTAATGAAAAACTGTTTTTT. This sequence encodes CASSEGTTNEKLFF.

J is TRBJ1-2 and V is TRBV7-2; D possibly corresponds to TRBD1 (6 bases). The V gene's germline CDR1 is SGHTA and CDR2 FQGNSA. This CDR3 spans 15 amino acids. V dropped 2 bases and J dropped 5 bases, with 15 bases sitting between them. The CDR3 spells CASSLLSGAGYGYTF. For the CDR3, the DNA is TGTGCCAGCAGCTTACTGTCAGGGGCTGGTTATGGCTACACCTTC.

The gene calls are TRBV19 and TRBJ1-2, with D unresolved. Trimming took off 5 bases at V and 8 bases at J, with 9 bases between the two ends. Germline V gives CDR1 LNHDA, CDR2 SQIVND (reference sequence). CDR3 length: 11 residues. CDR3 amino acids: CASSSWHGYTF. For the CDR3, the DNA is TGTGCCAGTAGTTCATGGCACGGCTACACCTTC.

This chain joins TRBV30 and TRBJ2-3; D is possibly TRBD1 (5 bases). CDR1 GTSNPN and CDR2 SVGIG come from the germline V gene (reference sequence). The CDR3 runs to 12 residues. Between the trimmed V and J ends, which lost 4 bases and 3 bases, there was a span of 8 bases. Here the CDR3 reads CAWNPGTDTQYF. CDR3 DNA: TGTGCCTGGAATCCAGGGACAGATACGCAGTATTTT.